These 7 T cell receptor beta chains were all obtained from the same sample, sequenced in a study of blood T cell repertoires in COVID-19. Using immunoSEQ multiplex PCR, the repertoire was profiled, and TCRdb retains in-frame clones only, with some absent. The sample yields about 100,000 clones, approximately 92% seen once. Sequencing was carried out using peripheral blood. The source of these receptors is a man between 65 and 79 years old with acute or convalescent COVID-19.

The rearrangement joins TRBV7-2 to TRBJ1-2; 7 bases match TRBD1. V lost 7 bases and J lost 6; bases outside the gene matches: 11. The V gene's germline CDR1 is SGHTA and CDR2 FQGNSA. The CDR3 has 14 amino acids. Here the CDR3 DNA reads TGTGCCAGCACCGGGACAGCAGCCCCACATGGCTACACCTTC. It yields the protein CASTGTAAPHGYTF. Full variable domain (remainder filled in from reference TRBV7-2 and TRBJ1-2): GAGVSQSPSNKVTEKGKDVELRCDPISGHTALYWYRQSLGQGLEFLIYFQGNSAPDKSGLPSDRFSAERTGGSVSTLTIQRTQQEDSAVYLCASTGTAAPHGYTFGSGTRLTVV.

The gene calls are TRBV6-6 and TRBJ2-3; TRBD2 matches 9 bases. Germline lookup yields CDR1 MNHNY and CDR2 SVGAGI (reference sequence). CDR3 length equals 16 residues. V was clipped by 4 bases and J by 5 bases; unmatched bases: 10. CDR3 coding DNA: TGTGCCAGCAGTTGGGGGAGCGGGAGGTTAGGAGATACGCAGTATTTT. Translation gives CASSWGSGRLGDTQYF.

The sample holds one count of this clone. This chain uses TRBV24-1 with TRBJ2-7, with a weak D call TRBD1 (6 bases). With 12 bases removed from V and 4 bases from J, the gap between germline ends came to 15 bases. CDR1 and CDR2 (germline): KGHDR, SFDVKD. The CDR3 has 12 residues. CDR3 sequence reads: CASQPGAYEQYF. The CDR3 nucleotides are TGTGCCTCACAACCAGGGGCTTACGAGCAGTACTTC.

The chain carries TRBV25-1 and TRBJ1-1; 12 bases align to TRBD1. The junction had 10 bases not matched to a gene; V was cut back by 4 bases and J by 4 bases. The CDR3 sequence is 17 residues long. CDR1 is MGHDK and CDR2 is SYGVNS in the germline V gene. The CDR3 region is CASSGFRDRGRRTEAFF. CDR3 bases: TGTGCCAGCAGTGGATTCCGGGACAGGGGGCGTCGCACTGAAGCTTTCTTT.

The chain links TRBV7-9 to TRBJ1-1, with no clear D. The germline V gene has CDR1 SEHNR and CDR2 FQNEAQ (reference sequence). Trimming stripped 1 base from V and 10 bases from J, with 4 bases between. This CDR3 spans 10 amino acids. The chain's CDR3 is CASSLDRAFF. CDR3 coding DNA: TGTGCCAGCAGCTTAGATCGAGCTTTCTTT. The complete variable domain, with remaining parts taken from reference TRBV7-9 and TRBJ1-1, reads DTGVSQNPRHKITKRGQNVTFRCDPISEHNRLYWYRQTLGQGPEFLTYFQNEAQLEKSRLLSDRFSAERPKGSFSTLEIQRTEQGDSAMYLCASSLDRAFFGQGTRLTVV.

J is TRBJ2-5 and V is TRBV3-1 (or the pseudogene TRBV3-2), with 7 bases identical to TRBD2. Losses at the gene ends were 0 bases for V and 5 bases for J; bases not matched to a gene: 15. CDR3 size: 18 residues. Germline CDR1 LGHDT, CDR2 YNNKEL (reference sequence). CDR3 coding DNA: TGTGCCAGCAGCCAAGAACGTCTAAGTGGGAGGGCTCGGGAGACCCAGTACTTC. Translation: CASSQERLSGRARETQYF.

The V call is TRBV23-1, the J call TRBJ1-3, with TRBD1 matching 9 bases. TRBV23-1 is designated an ORF whose function remains uncertain. The length of the CDR3 is 13 residues. Trimming took 9 bases from V and 6 from J; bases not matched to a gene: 6. This CDR3 reads CARGQGGENTIYF. CDR3 DNA: TGCGCCAGGGGACAGGGAGGCGAAAACACCATATATTTT.